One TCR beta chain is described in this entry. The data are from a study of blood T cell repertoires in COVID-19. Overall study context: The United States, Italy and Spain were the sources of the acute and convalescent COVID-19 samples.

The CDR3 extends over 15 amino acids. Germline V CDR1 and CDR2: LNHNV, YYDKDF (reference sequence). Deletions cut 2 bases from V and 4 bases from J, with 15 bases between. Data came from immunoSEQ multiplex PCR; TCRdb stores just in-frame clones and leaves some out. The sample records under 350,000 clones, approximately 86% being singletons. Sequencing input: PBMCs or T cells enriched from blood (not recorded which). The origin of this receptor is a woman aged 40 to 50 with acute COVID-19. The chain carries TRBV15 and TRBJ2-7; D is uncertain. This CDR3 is CATSRPPPAAYEQYF. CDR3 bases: TGTGCCACCAGCAGACCTCCCCCCGCGGCTTACGAGCAGTACTTC.